The 15 T cell receptor beta chains listed next were all sequenced from one sample in a study of shared clonotypes between healthy human individuals. Assay used: immunoSEQ multiplex PCR; TCRdb lists only in-frame clones, some missing. The table shows roughly 1,500,000 clones, with 98% occurring only once. The sample comprised naive CD4+ T cells sorted from blood. The subset was: CD45RA+ positively selected. Source of these receptors: a man aged 25 to 40 in good health.

The gene calls are TRBV29-1 and TRBJ1-1; unclear D gene. The CDR3 runs to 14 residues. Trimming shortened V by 7 bases and J by 3 bases, and 18 bases separated the two germline ends. CDR1 and CDR2 from the germline V gene are SQVTM and ANQGSEA. The CDR3 is CSAHPPHVDTEAFF. CDR3 in DNA: TGCAGCGCACATCCCCCCCACGTGGACACTGAAGCTTTCTTT.

The gene calls are TRBV10-3 and TRBJ2-3; possibly TRBD1 for D (6 bases). The CDR3 has 15 amino acids. The germline V gene encodes CDR1 ENHRY and CDR2 SYGVKD. V dropped 3 bases and J dropped 2 bases, with 12 bases sitting between them. The CDR3 DNA follows: TGTGCCATCAGTGAAAAACAGGGAAACACAGATACGCAGTATTTT. This translates into CAISEKQGNTDTQYF.

On this clone itself: The sample contains more than one DNA sequence encoding this CDR3. The V and J genes are TRBV5-1 and TRBJ1-1; D is unclear. Between the trimmed V and J ends, which lost 0 bases and 0 bases, there was a span of 6 bases. Germline CDR1 reads SGHRS; CDR2 reads YFSETQ. The length of the CDR3 is 14 residues. CDR3 sequence (DNA): TGCGCCAGCAGCTTGGCCACCGTGAACACTGAAGCTTTCTTT. This encodes CASSLATVNTEAFF. The complete variable domain, with remaining parts taken from reference TRBV5-1 and TRBJ1-1, reads KAGVTQTPRYLIKTRGQQVTLSCSPISGHRSVSWYQQTPGQGLQFLFEYFSETQRNKGNFPGRFSGRQFSNSRSEMNVSTLELGDSALYLCASSLATVNTEAFFGQGTRLTVV.

The chain is built from TRBV6-1 and TRBJ1-5, with D hard to call. This CDR3 comprises 11 residues. Per the germline V gene, CDR1 is MNHNS and CDR2 is SASEGT. Trimming took off 3 bases at V and 7 bases at J, with 4 bases between the two ends. CDR3 nucleotide sequence: TGTGCCAGCAGTGATTTACAGCCCCAGCATTTT. Translating it yields CASSDLQPQHF.

This sequence joins TRBV6-5 and TRBJ2-7; TRBD1 aligns across 8 bases. The V and J ends lost 6 bases and 4 bases, in that order; junction bases with no gene match: 11. Looked up from germline, CDR1 is MNHEY and CDR2 is SVGAGI. The CDR3 is 15 residues long. CDR3 protein: CASSLAGTGLYEQYF. The CDR3 region has the DNA TGTGCCAGCAGCCTTGCCGGGACAGGTTTATACGAGCAGTACTTC.

The J gene is TRBJ1-5, the V gene TRBV27; the D is unclear. Germline values: CDR1 MNHEY, CDR2 SMNVEV (reference sequence). Trimming removed 8 bases at V and 6 bases at J, with 8 bases between. The CDR3 has 11 residues. The CDR3 DNA is TGTGCCAGCTTTCCAGGTCAGCCCCAGCATTTT. As protein: CASFPGQPQHF.

Concerning this clone itself: The sample has other DNA sequences that encode this CDR3 too. V is TRBV20-1 and J is TRBJ2-3; no clear D gene. There are 10 residues in the CDR3. Trimming pared 3 bases from V and 6 bases from J, leaving 4 bases between. Germline loops: CDR1 DFQATT, CDR2 SNEGSKA (reference sequence). DNA of the CDR3: TGCAGTGCTAGTAGGGATACGCAGTATTTT. Protein sequence: CSASRDTQYF.

The chain has TRBV19 and TRBJ2-5; D is unresolved. This CDR3 is 15 amino acids long. V was trimmed by 3 bases and J by 2 bases, leaving 13 bases between them. Germline CDR1 reads LNHDA; CDR2 reads SQIVND (reference sequence). CDR3 DNA sequence: TGTGCCAGTAGTATCTCCCTAGTAGGTCAAGAGACCCAGTACTTC. This encodes CASSISLVGQETQYF.

This sequence joins TRBV28 and TRBJ2-5, with D perhaps being TRBD1 or TRBD2 (5 bases each). Per germline, CDR1 MDHEN and CDR2 SYDVKM. The V end was cut by 6 bases, the J end by 2 bases, with 16 bases between. The CDR3 contains 15 residues. CDR3 sequence (DNA): TGTGCCAGCAGCCGAGGTATGAGGGGACAAGAGACCCAGTACTTC. It is translated as CASSRGMRGQETQYF.

V and J are TRBV2 and TRBJ1-5, with D possibly matching TRBD1 (5 bases). Germline V gene data show CDR1 as SNHLY and CDR2 as FYNNEI. This CDR3 has 14 residues. The germline V and J ends were trimmed by 5 bases and 3 bases, with 11 bases remaining between them. The CDR3 DNA reads as TGTGCCAGCAGTAAAACAGGTAACAATCAGCCCCAGCATTTT. It translates to CASSKTGNNQPQHF.

This sequence joins TRBV29-1 and TRBJ1-5; TRBD1 matches at 7 bases. Germline V gives CDR1 SQVTM, CDR2 ANQGSEA. The CDR3 is 12 residues long. Losses at the gene ends were 7 bases for V and 3 bases for J; bases not matched to a gene: 3. The CDR3 protein is CSAGQANQPQHF. The DNA for the CDR3 is TGCAGCGCCGGACAGGCCAATCAGCCCCAGCATTTT.

Only one count was recorded for this clone. The CDR3 sequence: CASSLDSGRGFNEQYF. The CDR3 nucleotides are TGTGCCAGCAGCTTAGATAGCGGGAGGGGGTTCAACGAGCAGTACTTC. The chain carries TRBV7-2 and TRBJ2-7, with 11 bases matching TRBD2. Germline loops: CDR1 SGHTA, CDR2 FQGNSA. This CDR3 contains 16 residues. The V segment lost 1 base and the J segment 5 bases; nucleotides outside the gene matches: 7.

The chain links TRBV9 to TRBJ2-7; D is unclear. The V end lost 5 bases, the J end lost 1 base, and 13 bases lay between the germline ends. Germline CDR1 reads SGDLS; CDR2 reads YYNGEE. The CDR3 spans 14 residues. CDR3 DNA: TGTGCCAGCAGTCGCCGGACGGAATCCTACGAGCAGTACTTC. Its protein is CASSRRTESYEQYF. The variable domain in full, with the rest retrieved from reference TRBV9 and TRBJ2-7, is DSGVTQTPKHLITATGQRVTLRCSPRSGDLSVYWYQQSLDQGLQFLIQYYNGEERAKGNILERFSAQQFPDLHSELNLSSLELGDSALYFCASSRRTESYEQYFGPGTRLTVT.

The chain combines TRBV30 with TRBJ2-1, with no clear D. Germline loops: CDR1 GTSNPN, CDR2 SVGIG (reference sequence). The CDR3 totals 13 residues. V shed 0 bases and J shed 10 bases, with 13 bases lying between them. The CDR3 is CAWSVQAYGEQFF. CDR3 coding DNA: TGTGCCTGGAGTGTTCAGGCCTATGGGGAGCAGTTCTTC.

The V call is TRBV19, the J call TRBJ2-1; 7 bases are a match to TRBD2. Germline V gene lookup returns CDR1 LNHDA and CDR2 SQIVND (reference sequence). The length of the CDR3 is 16 residues. The junction had 12 bases not matched to a gene; V was cut back by 3 bases and J by 7 bases. Here the CDR3 reads CASSIPPSGIHNEQFF. DNA of the CDR3: TGTGCCAGTAGTATCCCGCCCAGCGGGATTCATAATGAGCAGTTCTTC.